The clone carrying this T cell receptor (beta chain) has only one observation. This record comes from a study of T cell responses to AZD1222 COVID-19 vaccine. Germline-derived CDR1 and CDR2 are MNHEY and SVGAGI. This CDR3 comprises 14 residues. Deletions cut 6 bases from V and 6 bases from J, with 15 bases between. Using immunoSEQ multiplex PCR, the repertoire was profiled, and TCRdb retains in-frame clones only, with some absent. The sample records around 150,000 clones, 92% being singletons. Sequenced here: peripheral blood, sampled on day 0 of MenACWY control vaccination. This chain links TRBV6-5 with TRBJ2-1; no definite D call. This sequence originates from an adult in good health. The CDR3 DNA reads as TGTGCCAGCAGCGCTCACGGCGGCGGCAATGAGCAGTTCTTC. Translated: CASSAHGGGNEQFF.